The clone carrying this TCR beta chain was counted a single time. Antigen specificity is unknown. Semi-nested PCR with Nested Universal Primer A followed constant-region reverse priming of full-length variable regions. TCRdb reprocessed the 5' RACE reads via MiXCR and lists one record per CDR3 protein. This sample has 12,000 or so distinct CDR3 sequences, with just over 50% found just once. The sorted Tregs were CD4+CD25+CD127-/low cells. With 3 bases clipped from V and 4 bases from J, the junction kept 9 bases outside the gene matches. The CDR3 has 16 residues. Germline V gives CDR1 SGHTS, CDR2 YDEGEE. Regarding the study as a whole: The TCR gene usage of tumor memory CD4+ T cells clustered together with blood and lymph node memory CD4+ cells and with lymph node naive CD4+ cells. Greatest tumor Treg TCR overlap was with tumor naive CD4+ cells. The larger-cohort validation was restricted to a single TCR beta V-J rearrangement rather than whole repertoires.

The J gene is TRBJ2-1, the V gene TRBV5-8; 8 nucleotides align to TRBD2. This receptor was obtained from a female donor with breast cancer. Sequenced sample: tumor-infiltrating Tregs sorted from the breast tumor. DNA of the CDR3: TGTGCCAGCAGCTCCGGACTAGCCGGTCCGTACAATGAGCAGTTCTTC. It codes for CASSSGLAGPYNEQFF.